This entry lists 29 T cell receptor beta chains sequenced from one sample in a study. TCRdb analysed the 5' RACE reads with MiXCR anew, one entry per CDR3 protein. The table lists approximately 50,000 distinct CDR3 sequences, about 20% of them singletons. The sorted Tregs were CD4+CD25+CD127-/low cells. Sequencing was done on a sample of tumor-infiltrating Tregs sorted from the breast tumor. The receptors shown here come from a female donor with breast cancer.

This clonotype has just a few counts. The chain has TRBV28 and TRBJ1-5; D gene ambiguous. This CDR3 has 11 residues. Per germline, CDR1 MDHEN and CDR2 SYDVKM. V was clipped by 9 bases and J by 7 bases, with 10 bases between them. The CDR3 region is CARYPSQPQHF. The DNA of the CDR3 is TGTGCCAGATATCCCAGCCAGCCCCAGCATTTT.

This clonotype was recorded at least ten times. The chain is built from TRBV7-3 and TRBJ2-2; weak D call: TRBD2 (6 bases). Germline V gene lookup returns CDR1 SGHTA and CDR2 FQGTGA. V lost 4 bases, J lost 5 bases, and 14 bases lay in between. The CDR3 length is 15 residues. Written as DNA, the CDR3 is TGTGCCAGCAGCTCCCCGGGACTTCGAACCGGGGAGCTGTTTTTT. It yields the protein CASSSPGLRTGELFF.

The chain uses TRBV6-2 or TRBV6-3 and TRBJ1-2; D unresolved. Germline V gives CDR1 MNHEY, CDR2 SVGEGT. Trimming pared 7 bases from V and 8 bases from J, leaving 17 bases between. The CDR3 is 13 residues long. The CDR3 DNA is TGTGCCAGCAAAACCGCCCATGGTGGGGGCTACACCTTC. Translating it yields CASKTAHGGGYTF.

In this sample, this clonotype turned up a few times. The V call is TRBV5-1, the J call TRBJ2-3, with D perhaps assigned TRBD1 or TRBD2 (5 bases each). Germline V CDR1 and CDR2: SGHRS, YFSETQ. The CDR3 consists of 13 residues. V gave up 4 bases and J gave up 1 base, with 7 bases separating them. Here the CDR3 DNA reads TGCGCCAGCAGCCGAGGGGGCACAGATACGCAGTATTTT. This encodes CASSRGGTDTQYF.

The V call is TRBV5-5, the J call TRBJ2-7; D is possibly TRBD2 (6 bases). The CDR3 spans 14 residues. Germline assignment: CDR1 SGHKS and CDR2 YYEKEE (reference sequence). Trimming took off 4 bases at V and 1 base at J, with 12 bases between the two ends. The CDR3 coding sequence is TGTGCCAGCAGCCGCGGGACGGCTTCCTACGAGCAGTACTTC. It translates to CASSRGTASYEQYF.

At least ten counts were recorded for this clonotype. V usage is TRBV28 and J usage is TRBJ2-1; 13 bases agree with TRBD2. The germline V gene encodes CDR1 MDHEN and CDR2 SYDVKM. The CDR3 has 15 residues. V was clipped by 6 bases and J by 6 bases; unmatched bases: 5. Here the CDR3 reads CASRTGLAGSNEQFF. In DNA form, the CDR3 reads TGTGCCAGCAGGACGGGACTAGCGGGAAGCAATGAGCAGTTCTTC.

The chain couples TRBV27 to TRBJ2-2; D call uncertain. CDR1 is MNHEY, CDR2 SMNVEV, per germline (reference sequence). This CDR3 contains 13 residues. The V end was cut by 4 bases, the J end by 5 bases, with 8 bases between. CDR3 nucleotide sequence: TGTGCCAGCAGTTCCCAGTCTACCGGGGAGCTGTTTTTT. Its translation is CASSSQSTGELFF.

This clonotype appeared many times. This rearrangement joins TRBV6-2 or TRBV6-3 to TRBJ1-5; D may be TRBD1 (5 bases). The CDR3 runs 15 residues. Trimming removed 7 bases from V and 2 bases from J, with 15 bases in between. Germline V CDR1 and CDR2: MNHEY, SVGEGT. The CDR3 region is CASTARVGGNQPQHF. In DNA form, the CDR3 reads TGTGCCAGCACCGCCCGGGTGGGGGGCAATCAGCCCCAGCATTTT.

This CDR3 reads CASSPTRLATEQYF. The CDR3 nucleotides are TGTGCCAGCAGTCCGACTAGACTAGCGACCGAGCAGTACTTC. The chain employs TRBV27 and TRBJ2-7; 8 positions match TRBD2. The CDR3 length is 14 residues. Germline CDR1 reads MNHEY; CDR2 reads SMNVEV (reference sequence). J gave up 6 bases and V 5 bases, and 9 bases lay outside the gene matches.

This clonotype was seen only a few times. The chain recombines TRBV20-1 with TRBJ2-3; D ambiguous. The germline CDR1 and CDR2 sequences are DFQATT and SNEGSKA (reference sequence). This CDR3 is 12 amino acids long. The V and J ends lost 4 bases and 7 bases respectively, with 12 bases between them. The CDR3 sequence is CSAMIDQYTQYF. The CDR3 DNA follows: TGCAGTGCTATGATAGACCAATATACGCAGTATTTT.

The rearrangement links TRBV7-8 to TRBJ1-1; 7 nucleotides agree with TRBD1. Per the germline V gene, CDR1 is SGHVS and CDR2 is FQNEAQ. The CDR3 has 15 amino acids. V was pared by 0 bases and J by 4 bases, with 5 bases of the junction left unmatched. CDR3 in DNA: TGTGCCAGCAGCTTAGCGGTACAGGGGACCACTGAAGCTTTCTTT. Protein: CASSLAVQGTTEAFF.

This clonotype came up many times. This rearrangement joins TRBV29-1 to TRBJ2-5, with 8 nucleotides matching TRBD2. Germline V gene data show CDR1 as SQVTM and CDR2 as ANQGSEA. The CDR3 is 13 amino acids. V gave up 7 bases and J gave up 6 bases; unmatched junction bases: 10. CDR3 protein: CSGRGAGGKTQYF. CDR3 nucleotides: TGCAGCGGCCGGGGGGCGGGAGGAAAGACCCAGTACTTC.

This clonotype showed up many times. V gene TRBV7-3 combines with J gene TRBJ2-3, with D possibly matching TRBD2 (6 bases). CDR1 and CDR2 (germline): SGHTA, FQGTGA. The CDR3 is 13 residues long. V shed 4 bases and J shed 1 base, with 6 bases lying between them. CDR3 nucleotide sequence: TGTGCCAGCAGCTCGGGGGGCACAGATACGCAGTATTTT. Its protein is CASSSGGTDTQYF. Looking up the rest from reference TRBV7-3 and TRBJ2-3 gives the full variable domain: GAGVSQTPSNKVTEKGKYVELRCDPISGHTALYWYRQSLGQGPEFLIYFQGTGAADDSGLPNDRFFAVRPEGSVSTLKIQRTERGDSAVYLCASSSGGTDTQYFGPGTRLTVL.

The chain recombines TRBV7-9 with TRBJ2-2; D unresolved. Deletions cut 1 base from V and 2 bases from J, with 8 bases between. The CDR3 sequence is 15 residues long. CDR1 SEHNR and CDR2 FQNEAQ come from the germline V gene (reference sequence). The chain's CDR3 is CASSLEAVNTGELFF. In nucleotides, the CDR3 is TGTGCCAGCAGCTTAGAGGCTGTCAACACCGGGGAGCTGTTTTTT.

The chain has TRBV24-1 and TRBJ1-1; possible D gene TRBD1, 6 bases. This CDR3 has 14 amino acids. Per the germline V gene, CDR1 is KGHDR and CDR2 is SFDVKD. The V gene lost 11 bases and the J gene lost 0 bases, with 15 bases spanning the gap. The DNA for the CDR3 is TGTGCCATGCGGGGGGGCGAATTGAACACTGAAGCTTTCTTT. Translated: CAMRGGELNTEAFF.

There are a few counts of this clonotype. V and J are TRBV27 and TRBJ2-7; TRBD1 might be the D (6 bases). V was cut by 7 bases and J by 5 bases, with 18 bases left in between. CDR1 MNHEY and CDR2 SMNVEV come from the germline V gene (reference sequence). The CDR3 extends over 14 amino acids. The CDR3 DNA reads TGTGCCAGCACTCCCTATGAGGGGGACCACGAGCAGTACTTC. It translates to CASTPYEGDHEQYF.

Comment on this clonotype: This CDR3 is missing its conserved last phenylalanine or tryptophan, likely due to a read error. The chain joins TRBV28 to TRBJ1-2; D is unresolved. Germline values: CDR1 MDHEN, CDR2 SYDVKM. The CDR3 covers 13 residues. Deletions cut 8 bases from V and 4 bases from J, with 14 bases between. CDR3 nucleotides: TGTGCCAGCTTTAGTCTGGGTGGCTATGGCTACACCCTC. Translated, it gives CASFSLGGYGYTL.

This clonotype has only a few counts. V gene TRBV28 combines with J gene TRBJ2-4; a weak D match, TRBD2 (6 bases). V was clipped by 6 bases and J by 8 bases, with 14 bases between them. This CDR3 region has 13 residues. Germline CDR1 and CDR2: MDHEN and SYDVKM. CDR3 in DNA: TGTGCCAGCAGCCGCGAGGAGGGAGACATTCAGTACTTC. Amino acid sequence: CASSREEGDIQYF.

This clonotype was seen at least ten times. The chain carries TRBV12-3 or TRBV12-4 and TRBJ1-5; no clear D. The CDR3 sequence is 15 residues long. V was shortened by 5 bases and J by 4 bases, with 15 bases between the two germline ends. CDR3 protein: CASSQPPGENQPQHF. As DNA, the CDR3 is TGTGCCAGCAGTCAACCCCCGGGTGAAAATCAGCCCCAGCATTTT.

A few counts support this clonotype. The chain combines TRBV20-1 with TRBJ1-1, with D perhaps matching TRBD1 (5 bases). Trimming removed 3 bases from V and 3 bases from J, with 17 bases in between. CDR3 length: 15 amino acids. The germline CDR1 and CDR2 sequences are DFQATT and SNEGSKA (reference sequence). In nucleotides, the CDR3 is TGCAGTGCTAGGAAGCAGGGATGGGGGGACACTGAAGCTTTCTTT. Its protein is CSARKQGWGDTEAFF.

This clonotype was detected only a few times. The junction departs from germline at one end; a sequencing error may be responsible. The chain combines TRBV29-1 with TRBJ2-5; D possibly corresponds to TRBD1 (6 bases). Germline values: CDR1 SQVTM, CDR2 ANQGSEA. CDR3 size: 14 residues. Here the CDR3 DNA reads TGCAGCGTTCAGGGGCGGCGGGTCCAAGGGACCCAGTACTTC. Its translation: CSVQGRRVQGTQYF.

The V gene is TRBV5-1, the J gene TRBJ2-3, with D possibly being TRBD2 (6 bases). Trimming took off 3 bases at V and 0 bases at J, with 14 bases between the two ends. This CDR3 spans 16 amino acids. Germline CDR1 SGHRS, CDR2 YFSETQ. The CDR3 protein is CASSSRDLQSTDTQYF. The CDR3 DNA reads TGCGCCAGCAGCTCACGGGACTTACAAAGCACAGATACGCAGTATTTT.

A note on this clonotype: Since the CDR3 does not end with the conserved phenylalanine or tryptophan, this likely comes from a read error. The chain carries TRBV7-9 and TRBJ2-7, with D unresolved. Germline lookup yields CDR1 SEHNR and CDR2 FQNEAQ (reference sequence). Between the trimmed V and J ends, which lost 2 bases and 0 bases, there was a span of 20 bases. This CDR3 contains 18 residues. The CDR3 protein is CASSLFLSKGNLSYEQYL. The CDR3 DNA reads TGTGCCAGCAGCTTATTTCTTTCTAAGGGAAACCTCTCCTACGAGCAGTACCTC.

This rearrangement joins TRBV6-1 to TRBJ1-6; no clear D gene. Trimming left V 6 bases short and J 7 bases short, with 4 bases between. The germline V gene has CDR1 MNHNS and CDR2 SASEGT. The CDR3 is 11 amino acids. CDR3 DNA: TGTGCCAGCAGAGGGAATTCACCCCTCCACTTT. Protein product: CASRGNSPLHF.

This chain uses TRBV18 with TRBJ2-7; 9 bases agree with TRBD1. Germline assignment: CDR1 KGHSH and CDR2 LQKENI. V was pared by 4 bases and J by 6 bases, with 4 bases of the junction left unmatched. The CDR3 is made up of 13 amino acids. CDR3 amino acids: CASSRDRVREQYF. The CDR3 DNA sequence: TGTGCCAGCTCACGGGACAGGGTCCGCGAGCAGTACTTC. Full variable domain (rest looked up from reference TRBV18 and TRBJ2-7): NAGVMQNPRHLVRRRGQEARLRCSPMKGHSHVYWYRQLPEEGLKFMVYLQKENIIDESGMPKERFSAEFPKEGPSILRIQQVVRGDSAAYFCASSRDRVREQYFGPGTRLTVT.

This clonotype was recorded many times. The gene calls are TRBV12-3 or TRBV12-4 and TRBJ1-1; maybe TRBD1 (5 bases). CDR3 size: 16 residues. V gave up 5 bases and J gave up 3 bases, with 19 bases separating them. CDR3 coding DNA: TGTGCCAGCAGTGCCGGAAAGAGATCCAGGGACACTGAAGCTTTCTTT. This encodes CASSAGKRSRDTEAFF.

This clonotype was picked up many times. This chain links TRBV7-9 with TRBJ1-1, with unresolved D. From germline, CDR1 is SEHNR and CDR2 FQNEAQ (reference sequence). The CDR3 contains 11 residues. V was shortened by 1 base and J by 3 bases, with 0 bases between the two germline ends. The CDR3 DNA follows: TGTGCCAGCAGCTTAGACACTGAAGCTTTCTTT. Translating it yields CASSLDTEAFF.

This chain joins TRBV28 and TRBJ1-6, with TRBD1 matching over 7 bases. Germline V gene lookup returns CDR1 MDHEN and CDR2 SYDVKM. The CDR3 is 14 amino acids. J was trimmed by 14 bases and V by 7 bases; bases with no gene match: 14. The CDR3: CASTIPTGVGTLHF. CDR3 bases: TGTGCCAGCACCATACCCACAGGGGTCGGGACCCTCCACTTT.

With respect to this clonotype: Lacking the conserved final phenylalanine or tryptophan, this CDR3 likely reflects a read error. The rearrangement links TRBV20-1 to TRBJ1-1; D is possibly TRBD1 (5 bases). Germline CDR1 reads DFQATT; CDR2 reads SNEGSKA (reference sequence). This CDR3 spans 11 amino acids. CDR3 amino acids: CAVQGSTEAFY. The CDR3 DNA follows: TGCGCAGTTCAGGGAAGTACTGAAGCTTTCTAT.